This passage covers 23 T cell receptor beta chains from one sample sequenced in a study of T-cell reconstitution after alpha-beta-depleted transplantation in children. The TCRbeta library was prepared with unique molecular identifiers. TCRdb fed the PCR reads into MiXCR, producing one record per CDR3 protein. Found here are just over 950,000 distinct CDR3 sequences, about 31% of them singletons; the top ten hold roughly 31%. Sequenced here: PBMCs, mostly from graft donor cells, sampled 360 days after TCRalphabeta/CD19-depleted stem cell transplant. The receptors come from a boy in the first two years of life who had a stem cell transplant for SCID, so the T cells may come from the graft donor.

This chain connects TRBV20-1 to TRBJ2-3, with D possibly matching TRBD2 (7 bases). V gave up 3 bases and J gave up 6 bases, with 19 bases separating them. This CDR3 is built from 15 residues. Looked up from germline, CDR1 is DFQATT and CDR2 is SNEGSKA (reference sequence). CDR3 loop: CSARRGGPSRDTQYF. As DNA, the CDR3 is TGCAGTGCTAGGAGGGGGGGGCCATCTCGGGATACGCAGTATTTT.

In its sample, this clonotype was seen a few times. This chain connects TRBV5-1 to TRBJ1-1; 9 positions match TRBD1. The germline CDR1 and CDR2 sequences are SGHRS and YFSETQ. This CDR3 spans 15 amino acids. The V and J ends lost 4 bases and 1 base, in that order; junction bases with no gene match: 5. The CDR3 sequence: CASSLQGARNTEAFF. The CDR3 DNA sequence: TGCGCCAGCAGCCTACAGGGGGCGCGGAACACTGAAGCTTTCTTT.

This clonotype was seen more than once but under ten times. DNA of the CDR3: TGCAGTGTTCTGGACGTTTCAGATACGCAGTATTTT. As protein: CSVLDVSDTQYF. The chain combines TRBV20-1 with TRBJ2-3; D is ambiguous. The germline V gene has CDR1 DFQATT and CDR2 SNEGSKA (reference sequence). This CDR3 is 12 amino acids long. Deletions cut 7 bases from V and 4 bases from J, with 12 bases between.

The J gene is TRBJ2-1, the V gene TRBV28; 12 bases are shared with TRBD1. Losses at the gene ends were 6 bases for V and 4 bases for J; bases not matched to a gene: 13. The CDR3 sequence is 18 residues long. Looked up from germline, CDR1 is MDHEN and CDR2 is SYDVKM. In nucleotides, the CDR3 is TGTGCCAGCAGGACCGGGACAGGGGGCGCGAATAGGTACAATGAGCAGTTCTTC. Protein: CASRTGTGGANRYNEQFF.

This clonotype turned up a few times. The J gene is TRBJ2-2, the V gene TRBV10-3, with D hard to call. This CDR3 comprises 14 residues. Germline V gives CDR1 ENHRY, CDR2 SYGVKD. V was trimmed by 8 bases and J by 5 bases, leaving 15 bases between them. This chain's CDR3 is CAIRPQDGTGELFF. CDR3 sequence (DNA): TGTGCCATCCGCCCCCAAGACGGTACCGGGGAGCTGTTTTTT.

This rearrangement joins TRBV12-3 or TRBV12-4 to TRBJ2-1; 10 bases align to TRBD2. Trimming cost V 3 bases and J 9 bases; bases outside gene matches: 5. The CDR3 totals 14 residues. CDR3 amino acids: CASSFTSGVGEQFF. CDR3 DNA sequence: TGTGCCAGCAGTTTCACTAGCGGGGTGGGTGAGCAGTTCTTC.

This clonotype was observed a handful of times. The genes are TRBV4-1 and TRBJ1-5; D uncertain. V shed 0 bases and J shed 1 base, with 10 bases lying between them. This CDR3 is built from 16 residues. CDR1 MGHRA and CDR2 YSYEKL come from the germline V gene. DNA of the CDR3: TGCGCCAGCAGCCAAGATCTGGGAGGCAGCAATCAGCCCCAGCATTTT. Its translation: CASSQDLGGSNQPQHF.

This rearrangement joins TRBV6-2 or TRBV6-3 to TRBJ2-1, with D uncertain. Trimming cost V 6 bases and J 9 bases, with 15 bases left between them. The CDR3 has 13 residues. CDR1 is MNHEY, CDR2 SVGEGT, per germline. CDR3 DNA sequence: TGTGCCAGCAGCAGCCGGCCTTATTCTGAGCAGTTCTTC. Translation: CASSSRPYSEQFF.

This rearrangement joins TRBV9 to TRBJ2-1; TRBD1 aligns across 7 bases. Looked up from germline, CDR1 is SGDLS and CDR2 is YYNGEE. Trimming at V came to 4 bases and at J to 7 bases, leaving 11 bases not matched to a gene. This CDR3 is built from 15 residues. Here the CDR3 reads CASSPDQGVVNEQFF. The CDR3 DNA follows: TGTGCCAGCAGCCCCGACCAGGGGGTTGTGAATGAGCAGTTCTTC.

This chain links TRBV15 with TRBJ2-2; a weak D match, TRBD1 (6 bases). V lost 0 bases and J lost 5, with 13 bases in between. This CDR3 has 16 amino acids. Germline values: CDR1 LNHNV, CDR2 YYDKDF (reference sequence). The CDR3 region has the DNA TGTGCCACCAGCAGAGACCCGACAGGCGGGACCGGGGAGCTGTTTTTT. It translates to CATSRDPTGGTGELFF.

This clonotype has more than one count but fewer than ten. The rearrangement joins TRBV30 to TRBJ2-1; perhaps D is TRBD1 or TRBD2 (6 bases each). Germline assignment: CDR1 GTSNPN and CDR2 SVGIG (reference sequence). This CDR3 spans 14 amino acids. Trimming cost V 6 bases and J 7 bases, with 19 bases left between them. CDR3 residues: CACSGALLLNEQFF. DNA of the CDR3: TGTGCCTGCTCGGGGGCCCTACTGCTAAATGAGCAGTTCTTC.

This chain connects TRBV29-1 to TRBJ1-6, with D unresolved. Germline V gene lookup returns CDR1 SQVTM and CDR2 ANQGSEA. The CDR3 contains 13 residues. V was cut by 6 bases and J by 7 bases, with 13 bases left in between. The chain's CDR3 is CSVSRTGNSPLHF. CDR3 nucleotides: TGCAGCGTCTCCCGGACGGGGAATTCACCCCTCCACTTT.

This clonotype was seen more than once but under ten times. The CDR3 is CASSFRDRGNEQFF. In DNA form, the CDR3 reads TGTGCCAGCAGTTTTAGGGACAGGGGGAATGAGCAGTTCTTC. The chain is built from TRBV6-2 or TRBV6-3 and TRBJ2-1; 11 nucleotides align to TRBD1. Germline V gene lookup returns CDR1 MNHEY and CDR2 SVGEGT. CDR3 length: 14 amino acids. The trim removed 4 bases at V and 7 bases at J, leaving 3 bases unmatched.

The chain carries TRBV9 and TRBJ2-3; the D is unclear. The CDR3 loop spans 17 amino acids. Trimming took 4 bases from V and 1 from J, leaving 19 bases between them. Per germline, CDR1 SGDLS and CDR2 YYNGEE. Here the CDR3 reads CASSLSSRAHRTDTQYF. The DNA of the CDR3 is TGTGCCAGCAGCCTATCGAGTAGGGCCCACCGCACAGATACGCAGTATTTT.

CDR3 region: CASSLAFRGAGELFF. CDR3 nucleotides: TGTGCCAGCAGCTTAGCCTTCAGGGGAGCCGGGGAGCTGTTTTTT. J is TRBJ2-2 and V is TRBV11-2, with D perhaps TRBD1 (6 bases). The CDR3 has 15 amino acids. Germline loops: CDR1 SGHAT, CDR2 FQNNGV. Trimming removed 1 base at V and 6 bases at J, with 12 bases between.

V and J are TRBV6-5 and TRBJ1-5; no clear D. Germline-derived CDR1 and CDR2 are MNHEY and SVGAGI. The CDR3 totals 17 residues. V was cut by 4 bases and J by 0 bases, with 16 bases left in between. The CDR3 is CASSSATRANSNQPQHF. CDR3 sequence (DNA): TGTGCCAGCAGTTCCGCAACACGGGCCAATAGCAATCAGCCCCAGCATTTT.

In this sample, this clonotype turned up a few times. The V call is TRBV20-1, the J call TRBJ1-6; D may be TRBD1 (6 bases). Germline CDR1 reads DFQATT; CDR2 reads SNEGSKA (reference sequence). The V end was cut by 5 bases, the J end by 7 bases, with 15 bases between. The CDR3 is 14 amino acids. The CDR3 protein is CSAATGYYNSPLHF. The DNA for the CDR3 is TGCAGTGCTGCTACAGGGTATTACAATTCACCCCTCCACTTT.

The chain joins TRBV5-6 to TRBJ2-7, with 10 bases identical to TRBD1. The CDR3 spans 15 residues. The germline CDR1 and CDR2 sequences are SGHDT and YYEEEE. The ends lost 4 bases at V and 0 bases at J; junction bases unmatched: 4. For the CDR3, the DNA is TGTGCCAGCAGCCGCGGACAGGGGGTCTCCTACGAGCAGTACTTC. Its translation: CASSRGQGVSYEQYF.

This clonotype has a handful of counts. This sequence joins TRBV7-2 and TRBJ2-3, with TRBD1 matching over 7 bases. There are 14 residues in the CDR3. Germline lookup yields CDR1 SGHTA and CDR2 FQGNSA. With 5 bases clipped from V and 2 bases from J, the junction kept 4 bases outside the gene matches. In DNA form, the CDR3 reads TGTGCCAGCAGCCAGGACAGGTACACAGATACGCAGTATTTT. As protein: CASSQDRYTDTQYF.

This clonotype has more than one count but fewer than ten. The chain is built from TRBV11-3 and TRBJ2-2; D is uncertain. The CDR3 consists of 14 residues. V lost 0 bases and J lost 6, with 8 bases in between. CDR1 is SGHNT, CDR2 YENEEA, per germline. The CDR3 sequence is CASSLEATPGELFF. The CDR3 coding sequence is TGTGCCAGCAGCTTAGAAGCGACACCCGGGGAGCTGTTTTTT. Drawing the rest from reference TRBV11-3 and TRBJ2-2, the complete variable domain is EAGVVQSPRYKIIEKKQPVAFWCNPISGHNTLYWYLQNLGQGPELLIRYENEEAVDDSQLPKDRFSAERLKGVDSTLKIQPAELGDSAVYLCASSLEATPGELFFGEGSRLTVL.

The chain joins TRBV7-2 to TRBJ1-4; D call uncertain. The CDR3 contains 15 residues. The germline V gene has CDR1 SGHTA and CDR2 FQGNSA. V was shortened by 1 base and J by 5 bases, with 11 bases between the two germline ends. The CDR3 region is CASSLGSRLNEKLFF. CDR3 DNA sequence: TGTGCCAGCAGCTTAGGGAGCCGATTAAATGAAAAACTGTTTTTT. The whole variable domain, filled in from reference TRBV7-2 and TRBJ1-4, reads GAGVSQSPSNKVTEKGKDVELRCDPISGHTALYWYRQSLGQGLEFLIYFQGNSAPDKSGLPSDRFSAERTGGSVSTLTIQRTQQEDSAVYLCASSLGSRLNEKLFFGSGTQLSVL.

The CDR3 region is CASMPRVYNEQFF. The CDR3 nucleotides are TGTGCCAGCATGCCCAGGGTTTACAATGAGCAGTTCTTC. The chain carries TRBV7-8 and TRBJ2-1; possible D gene TRBD1, 5 bases. The V and J ends lost 7 bases and 4 bases respectively, with 11 bases between them. Germline assignment: CDR1 SGHVS and CDR2 FQNEAQ. The CDR3 totals 13 residues.

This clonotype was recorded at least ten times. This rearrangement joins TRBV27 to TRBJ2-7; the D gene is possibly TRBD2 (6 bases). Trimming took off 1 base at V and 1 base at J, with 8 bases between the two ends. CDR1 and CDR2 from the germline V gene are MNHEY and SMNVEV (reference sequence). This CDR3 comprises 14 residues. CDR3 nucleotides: TGTGCCAGCAGTTTATATGGGGGGTCCTACGAGCAGTACTTC. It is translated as CASSLYGGSYEQYF.